Presented here are 23 T cell receptor beta chains from one specimen sequenced in a study of identical twins. TCRdb analysed the 5' RACE reads with MiXCR anew, one entry per CDR3 protein. This table holds under 1 million distinct CDR3 sequences, roughly an eighth found once. These data were also filed under a second study, of yellow fever vaccine responses in identical twins.

Source material: PBMCs. The receptors shown here come from a woman between 18 and 30 years old in good health.

The chain recombines TRBV10-3 with TRBJ1-2; D may be TRBD1 (5 bases). From germline, CDR1 is ENHRY and CDR2 SYGVKD. The CDR3 spans 14 residues. V dropped 4 bases and J dropped 3 bases, with 12 bases sitting between them. The chain's CDR3 is CAISVDSSHYGYTF. The CDR3, as DNA: TGTGCCATCAGTGTTGACAGTTCCCACTATGGCTACACCTTC.

The V gene is TRBV7-9, the J gene TRBJ2-2, with TRBD1 matching over 8 bases. Germline assignment: CDR1 SEHNR and CDR2 FQNEAQ (reference sequence). Trimming took 4 bases from V and 5 from J; bases not matched to a gene: 9. This CDR3 is built from 16 residues. CDR3 nucleotide sequence: TGTGCCAGCAGCTCGCCCACGGGACAGGTGACCGGGGAGCTGTTTTTT. Its protein is CASSSPTGQVTGELFF.

J is TRBJ1-2 and V is TRBV6-5; a possible D gene is TRBD1 (6 bases). V dropped 8 bases and J dropped 1 base, with 11 bases sitting between them. Germline CDR1 is MNHEY and CDR2 is SVGAGI. CDR3 size: 13 residues. CDR3 sequence reads: CASSQGFNYGYTF. The CDR3, as DNA: TGTGCCAGCTCCCAGGGGTTTAACTATGGCTACACCTTC.

The chain is built from TRBV3-1 and TRBJ2-7; D is ambiguous. Trimming pared 8 bases from V and 5 bases from J, leaving 22 bases between. The CDR3 sequence is 15 residues long. Germline V gene sequence: CDR1 LGHDT, CDR2 YNNKEL (reference sequence). The CDR3 here is CASPLSAPPGNEQYF. CDR3 nucleotides: TGTGCCAGCCCGCTTTCGGCTCCCCCTGGGAACGAGCAGTACTTC.

The chain couples TRBV9 to TRBJ2-5, with 7 bases lining up with TRBD1. The length of the CDR3 is 14 residues. Germline V gene data show CDR1 as SGDLS and CDR2 as YYNGEE. V shed 3 bases and J 3 bases; nucleotides not matched to a gene: 5. CDR3 sequence (DNA): TGTGCCAGCAGCGAGAGGGACAGAGAAGAGACCCAGTACTTC. This translates into CASSERDREETQYF. The full variable domain, with the rest looked up from reference TRBV9 and TRBJ2-5, is DSGVTQTPKHLITATGQRVTLRCSPRSGDLSVYWYQQSLDQGLQFLIQYYNGEERAKGNILERFSAQQFPDLHSELNLSSLELGDSALYFCASSERDREETQYFGPGTRLLVL.

V and J are TRBV7-1 and TRBJ2-6; TRBD1 matches at 8 bases. TRBV7-1 is recorded as an ORF, its role being uncertain. V gave up 2 bases and J gave up 0 bases; unmatched junction bases: 18. This CDR3 has 22 amino acids. CDR3 DNA sequence: TGTGCCAGCAGCTCAACTACCGGGACAGGCCAAACACGGATCTCTGGGGCCAACGTCCTGACTTTC. Encoded protein: CASSSTTGTGQTRISGANVLTF.

The chain employs TRBV6-6 and TRBJ1-5; D is uncertain. V dropped 7 bases and J dropped 4 bases, with 11 bases sitting between them. CDR3 size: 13 residues. The germline gives CDR1 MNHNY, CDR2 SVGAGI (reference sequence). Here the CDR3 DNA reads TGTGCCAGCACGATACTGGGTAATCAGCCCCAGCATTTT. Translating it yields CASTILGNQPQHF.

The chain employs TRBV12-3 or TRBV12-4 and TRBJ1-5; 9 bases line up with TRBD1. The CDR3 contains 13 residues. Unmatched junction bases numbered 3, after V lost 6 bases and J lost 6 bases. The chain's CDR3 is CASRGQGLQPQHF. CDR3 bases: TGTGCCAGCAGGGGACAGGGACTTCAGCCCCAGCATTTT.

The chain combines TRBV24-1 with TRBJ2-5; 11 bases fit TRBD1. Trimming cost V 4 bases and J 5 bases; bases outside gene matches: 8. CDR1 and CDR2 (germline): KGHDR, SFDVKD. CDR3 size: 16 residues. The chain's CDR3 is CATSDTGTGGWETQYF. The DNA for the CDR3 is TGTGCCACCAGTGACACCGGGACAGGGGGATGGGAGACCCAGTACTTC.

This clonotype was observed a handful of times. The chain carries TRBV14 and TRBJ2-5; D perhaps matches TRBD1 (6 bases). The germline CDR1 and CDR2 sequences are SGHDN and FVKESK. The V gene lost 0 bases and the J gene lost 1 base, with 18 bases spanning the gap. This CDR3 comprises 18 residues. The CDR3 protein is CASSQEIYSTGLQETQYF. In DNA, the CDR3 is TGTGCCAGCAGCCAAGAGATTTACAGCACAGGGCTCCAAGAGACCCAGTACTTC.

There are a few counts of this clonotype. V is TRBV14 and J is TRBJ2-3; TRBD1 might be the D (6 bases). The CDR3 has 11 amino acids. CDR1 is SGHDN and CDR2 is FVKESK in the germline V gene. V was trimmed by 4 bases and J by 9 bases, leaving 8 bases between them. The DNA of the CDR3 is TGTGCCAGCAGCCCAGGGGCAACGCAGTATTTT. It translates to CASSPGATQYF.

This chain's CDR3 is CATSSGGQDTDTQYF. The CDR3 bases are TGTGCCACCTCCAGCGGGGGACAGGACACAGATACGCAGTATTTT. The chain uses TRBV19 and TRBJ2-3; D assignment may be TRBD1 or TRBD2 (8 bases each). The CDR3 runs 15 residues. CDR1 LNHDA and CDR2 SQIVND come from the germline V gene (reference sequence). Trimming pared 10 bases from V and 2 bases from J, leaving 19 bases between.

This clonotype has a count of ten or more. The V gene is TRBV5-1, the J gene TRBJ1-1; the match to TRBD1 covers 8 bases. The length of the CDR3 is 15 residues. Trimming at V came to 3 bases and at J to 1 base, leaving 5 bases not matched to a gene. The V gene's germline CDR1 is SGHRS and CDR2 YFSETQ. CDR3 bases: TGCGCCAGCAGCTCCGGGACAGGAAAGAACACTGAAGCTTTCTTT. It codes for CASSSGTGKNTEAFF.

This chain uses TRBV12-3 or TRBV12-4 with TRBJ2-1, with 8 bases matching TRBD2. V shed 2 bases, J shed 0 bases, and the junction held 12 bases outside the gene matches. The CDR3 is 19 amino acids. DNA of the CDR3: TGTGCCAGCAGTTTAACGACGTGGGCTAGCGGGTACTCCTACAATGAGCAGTTCTTC. It codes for CASSLTTWASGYSYNEQFF.

The gene calls are TRBV18 and TRBJ1-3; D is perhaps TRBD1 (6 bases). The CDR3 spans 14 residues. Germline V gene data show CDR1 as KGHSH and CDR2 as LQKENI. Trimming cost V 3 bases and J 4 bases, with 10 bases left between them. This chain's CDR3 is CASSPGQLGNTIYF. In nucleotides, the CDR3 is TGTGCCAGCTCACCCGGACAGCTCGGAAACACCATATATTTT.

This clonotype appeared a few times. The chain joins TRBV20-1 to TRBJ2-3, with no clear D. Deletions cut 0 bases from V and 2 bases from J, with 9 bases between. Germline CDR1 and CDR2: DFQATT and SNEGSKA (reference sequence). The CDR3 consists of 14 residues. The CDR3 protein is CSARDPRNTDTQYF. DNA of the CDR3: TGCAGTGCTAGAGATCCCCGGAACACAGATACGCAGTATTTT.

This clonotype was observed a handful of times. This chain joins TRBV19 and TRBJ2-7; tentatively, D is TRBD1 (6 bases). The length of the CDR3 is 11 residues. Germline V gene sequence: CDR1 LNHDA, CDR2 SQIVND (reference sequence). Trimming removed 10 bases at V and 5 bases at J, with 12 bases between. Here the CDR3 reads CATTGSHEQYF. The CDR3 region has the DNA TGTGCCACCACAGGGTCTCACGAGCAGTACTTC.

The chain is built from TRBV3-1 and TRBJ2-7; 11 bases are a match to TRBD2. J was trimmed by 4 bases and V by 5 bases; bases with no gene match: 13. The CDR3 runs 17 residues. Germline CDR1 is LGHDT and CDR2 is YNNKEL (reference sequence). The CDR3 bases are TGTGCCAGCAGCTACACGTTCACTGGGACTAGCGGATACGAGCAGTACTTC. Amino acids: CASSYTFTGTSGYEQYF.

This clonotype occurred many times. The genes are TRBV4-2 and TRBJ1-4, with D tentatively TRBD1 (5 bases). The germline V gene encodes CDR1 LGHNA and CDR2 YNFKEQ. With 5 bases removed from V and 7 bases from J, the gap between germline ends came to 20 bases. The CDR3 runs to 16 residues. The CDR3 nucleotides read TGTGCCAGCAGCGTCCGAGGGGACTCCCCCAGTGAAAAACTGTTTTTT. The encoded protein is CASSVRGDSPSEKLFF.

This clonotype was counted only a few times. The V gene is TRBV6-1, the J gene TRBJ1-6; 10 bases line up with TRBD1. The germline V gene encodes CDR1 MNHNS and CDR2 SASEGT. This CDR3 is built from 14 residues. The ends lost 6 bases at V and 9 bases at J; junction bases unmatched: 5. The CDR3 region is CASRVDRGVSPLHF. For the CDR3, the DNA is TGTGCCAGCAGGGTGGACAGGGGGGTTTCACCCCTCCACTTT.

J is TRBJ2-5 and V is TRBV7-2; D unresolved. CDR1 and CDR2 from the germline V gene are SGHTA and FQGNSA. This CDR3 region has 14 residues. Trimming pared 6 bases from V and 1 base from J, leaving 12 bases between. The CDR3 coding sequence is TGTGCCAGCAGTCTGATGGGGTCCCAAGAGACCCAGTACTTC. Translation: CASSLMGSQETQYF.

Many counts were recorded for this clonotype. The chain links TRBV12-3 or TRBV12-4 to TRBJ2-1, with D possibly TRBD1 on 6 matching bases. With 7 bases removed from V and 4 bases from J, the gap between germline ends came to 14 bases. The CDR3 has 14 amino acids. This CDR3 reads CASTTGQTYNEQFF. The CDR3 DNA reads as TGTGCCAGCACCACAGGACAGACTTACAATGAGCAGTTCTTC.

V gene TRBV6-1 combines with J gene TRBJ2-7; D gene unclear. Trimming removed 2 bases from V and 3 bases from J, with 14 bases in between. The CDR3 consists of 15 residues. The V gene's germline CDR1 is MNHNS and CDR2 SASEGT. CDR3 region: CASSEITTRRYEQYV. The DNA for the CDR3 is TGTGCCAGCAGTGAAATTACCACGAGGCGCTACGAGCAGTACGTC.